Shown below are 27 T cell receptor beta chains from a single sample sequenced in a study of identical twins. TCRdb itself ran the 5' RACE reads through MiXCR, one entry per CDR3 protein. Here the sample spans about 240,000 distinct CDR3 sequences, 6% to 8% being singletons. Another study also made use of these data, one on yellow fever vaccine responses in identical twins.

Sequenced sample: CD8+ T cells sorted from blood. The source is a woman younger than 35 in good health.

This clonotype was counted ten times or more. The chain uses TRBV29-1 and TRBJ2-3; D possibly matches TRBD1 or TRBD2 (5 bases each). V lost 4 bases and J lost 6, with 17 bases in between. Germline CDR1 is SQVTM and CDR2 is ANQGSEA. The CDR3 is 14 amino acids. Here the CDR3 reads CSVAGRKLGDTQYF. CDR3 bases: TGCAGCGTTGCGGGACGAAAACTCGGGGATACGCAGTATTTT.

This clonotype was picked up many times. The rearrangement joins TRBV13 to TRBJ2-7, with 11 bases matching TRBD2. V gave up 4 bases and J gave up 3 bases; unmatched junction bases: 8. Germline values: CDR1 PRHDT, CDR2 FYEKMQ (reference sequence). CDR3 size: 16 residues. CDR3 amino acids: CASSSSLAGGIYEQYF. The CDR3 DNA reads as TGTGCCAGCAGCTCCTCTCTAGCGGGAGGTATCTACGAGCAGTACTTC.

The chain carries TRBV6-5 and TRBJ1-5, with TRBD1 matching over 8 bases. CDR3 length: 15 amino acids. V was pared by 2 bases and J by 7 bases, with 7 bases of the junction left unmatched. The V gene's germline CDR1 is MNHEY and CDR2 SVGAGI. The CDR3 here is CASSYQGTGIQPQHF. The CDR3 DNA sequence: TGTGCCAGCAGTTACCAGGGGACAGGAATACAGCCCCAGCATTTT.

The chain recombines TRBV12-3 or TRBV12-4 with TRBJ2-3; D not certain. The CDR3 extends over 18 amino acids. With 3 bases removed from V and 2 bases from J, the gap between germline ends came to 21 bases. This chain's CDR3 is CASSLSIRTLLFTDTQYF. The CDR3 nucleotides are TGTGCCAGCAGTTTGAGTATACGGACCCTTTTGTTCACAGATACGCAGTATTTT.

This clonotype was recorded at least ten times. The chain has TRBV9 and TRBJ2-1, with D possibly matching TRBD2 (6 bases). The CDR3 is 17 amino acids. Germline lookup yields CDR1 SGDLS and CDR2 YYNGEE. V lost 0 bases, J lost 7 bases, and 20 bases lay in between. In DNA form, the CDR3 reads TGTGCCAGCAGCGTAGTTGGGGTGGGGGGTGTAGGTAATGAGCAGTTCTTC. It codes for CASSVVGVGGVGNEQFF.

This clonotype turned up a few times. V is TRBV19 and J is TRBJ2-3; 9 bases are shared with TRBD1. With 10 bases clipped from V and 3 bases from J, the junction kept 8 bases outside the gene matches. Germline values: CDR1 LNHDA, CDR2 SQIVND (reference sequence). The CDR3 loop spans 14 amino acids. The CDR3 loop is CATNTQGATDTQYF. Here the CDR3 DNA reads TGTGCCACTAATACACAGGGGGCAACAGATACGCAGTATTTT.

In its sample, this clonotype was seen a few times. The gene calls are TRBV14 and TRBJ1-2; a weak D match, TRBD1 (5 bases). The CDR3 sequence is 15 residues long. The ends were cut back, 0 bases at V and 4 bases at J, with 12 bases in the middle. Germline values: CDR1 SGHDN, CDR2 FVKESK. The CDR3 reads CASSQDPGQAYGYTF. The CDR3 DNA reads as TGTGCCAGCAGCCAAGACCCCGGACAAGCCTATGGCTACACCTTC.

The chain links TRBV7-6 to TRBJ2-7; D is tentatively TRBD1 or TRBD2 (5 bases each). V lost 4 bases, J lost 2 bases, and 15 bases lay in between. CDR1 and CDR2 from the germline V gene are SGHVS and FNYEAQ. The length of the CDR3 is 15 residues. This chain's CDR3 is CASSSLGPPTYEQYF. In DNA, the CDR3 is TGTGCCAGCAGCTCGTTGGGACCGCCGACCTACGAGCAGTACTTC.

The rearrangement links TRBV2 to TRBJ2-2, with D perhaps TRBD1 or TRBD2 (5 bases each). The V and J ends lost 3 bases and 5 bases respectively, with 16 bases between them. CDR3 length: 16 amino acids. CDR1 is SNHLY, CDR2 FYNNEI, per germline. CDR3 loop: CASSDDTQGGTGELFF. The CDR3 nucleotides read TGTGCCAGCAGTGATGATACCCAGGGCGGGACCGGGGAGCTGTTTTTT.

This clonotype was detected a few times. V usage is TRBV4-2 and J usage is TRBJ1-5; the D gene is possibly TRBD1 (5 bases). With 0 bases removed from V and 6 bases from J, the gap between germline ends came to 12 bases. Per the germline V gene, CDR1 is LGHNA and CDR2 is YNFKEQ. This CDR3 region has 15 residues. The CDR3 sequence is CASSQDPRGGQPQHF. CDR3 coding DNA: TGTGCCAGCAGCCAAGATCCCCGGGGGGGTCAGCCCCAGCATTTT.

The chain links TRBV7-9 to TRBJ2-5, with 15 bases matching TRBD2. Unmatched junction bases numbered 5, after V lost 5 bases and J lost 1 base. From germline, CDR1 is SEHNR and CDR2 FQNEAQ (reference sequence). CDR3 length: 17 residues. Here the CDR3 reads CASSPGTSGRLQETQYF. CDR3 nucleotide sequence: TGTGCCAGCAGCCCGGGGACTAGCGGGAGGCTCCAAGAGACCCAGTACTTC.

The chain recombines TRBV20-1 with TRBJ2-1; 13 bases line up with TRBD2. This CDR3 is 13 amino acids long. Germline values: CDR1 DFQATT, CDR2 SNEGSKA (reference sequence). Trimming at V came to 6 bases and at J to 6 bases, leaving 2 bases not matched to a gene. The CDR3 loop is CSAWTSGSNEQFF. The CDR3 bases are TGCAGTGCGTGGACTAGCGGGAGCAATGAGCAGTTCTTC.

This clonotype occurred many times. The rearrangement uses TRBV7-9 and TRBJ2-3; the D gene could be TRBD1 or TRBD2 (5 bases each). Looked up from germline, CDR1 is SEHNR and CDR2 is FQNEAQ (reference sequence). V lost 5 bases, J lost 0 bases, and 9 bases lay in between. This CDR3 contains 14 residues. CDR3 sequence: CASSPRDSTDTQYF. The CDR3 DNA reads TGTGCCAGCAGCCCAAGGGACAGCACAGATACGCAGTATTTT. The full variable domain, rest sourced from reference TRBV7-9 and TRBJ2-3, is DTGVSQNPRHKITKRGQNVTFRCDPISEHNRLYWYRQTLGQGPEFLTYFQNEAQLEKSRLLSDRFSAERPKGSFSTLEIQRTEQGDSAMYLCASSPRDSTDTQYFGPGTRLTVL.

This chain joins TRBV27 and TRBJ2-7, with D possibly being TRBD2 (5 bases). The V end lost 8 bases, the J end lost 6 bases, and 11 bases lay between the germline ends. This CDR3 has 11 residues. The germline CDR1 and CDR2 sequences are MNHEY and SMNVEV (reference sequence). The CDR3 reads CASHDGVEQYV. For the CDR3, the DNA is TGTGCCAGCCATGACGGGGTCGAGCAGTACGTC.

This sequence joins TRBV6-5 and TRBJ1-1; the D gene is possibly TRBD1 (5 bases). V was pared by 2 bases and J by 0 bases, with 13 bases between. The germline V gene has CDR1 MNHEY and CDR2 SVGAGI. CDR3 length: 16 residues. In DNA form, the CDR3 reads TGTGCCAGCAGTTACAGTACTCGACAGATGAACACTGAAGCTTTCTTT. Protein sequence: CASSYSTRQMNTEAFF.

This chain connects TRBV4-1 to TRBJ2-1; TRBD2 matches 11 bases. The CDR3 has 15 residues. V gave up 2 bases and J gave up 8 bases; unmatched junction bases: 5. CDR1 is MGHRA, CDR2 YSYEKL, per germline. CDR3 coding DNA: TGCGCCAGCAGCCAACGCCTAGCGGGAGGAGATGAGCAGTTCTTC. Translated, it gives CASSQRLAGGDEQFF.

A few counts support this clonotype. The chain carries TRBV11-1 and TRBJ2-4; D gene uncertain. The CDR3 is 14 residues long. The V end lost 5 bases, the J end lost 5 bases, and 13 bases lay between the germline ends. CDR1 is SGHAT and CDR2 is FQDESV in the germline V gene (reference sequence). The CDR3 loop reads CASSARQLQNIQYF. The CDR3 DNA sequence: TGTGCCAGCAGCGCCCGGCAGTTACAAAACATTCAGTACTTC.

This clonotype has a count of ten or more. The chain couples TRBV24-1 to TRBJ2-7; tentatively, D is TRBD1 or TRBD2 (5 bases each). The CDR3 runs 14 residues. Germline V gives CDR1 KGHDR, CDR2 SFDVKD. V was pared by 5 bases and J by 2 bases, with 12 bases between. CDR3 sequence reads: CATSAWDRPYEQYF. The CDR3 DNA is TGTGCCACCAGTGCATGGGACCGACCCTACGAGCAGTACTTC.

Many counts were recorded for this clonotype. The chain joins TRBV7-8 to TRBJ2-1; TRBD2 might be the D (7 bases). The CDR3 sequence is 13 residues long. The V gene lost 6 bases and the J gene lost 10 bases, with 16 bases spanning the gap. Germline V gives CDR1 SGHVS, CDR2 FQNEAQ. The CDR3 sequence: CASSLGGPQEQFF. In DNA form, the CDR3 reads TGTGCCAGCAGTCTGGGGGGGCCACAAGAGCAGTTCTTC.

This clonotype was detected only a few times. This sequence joins TRBV6-2 or TRBV6-3 and TRBJ2-2; D might be TRBD2 (7 bases). The V gene lost 7 bases and the J gene lost 2 bases, with 17 bases spanning the gap. This CDR3 is built from 16 residues. In germline, CDR1 is MNHEY, CDR2 SVGEGT. This chain's CDR3 is CASTRGGGRNTGELFF. CDR3 nucleotides: TGTGCCAGCACCCGAGGGGGGGGGCGAAACACCGGGGAGCTGTTTTTT.

The chain recombines TRBV4-1 with TRBJ2-5; 8 bases are a match to TRBD2. The CDR3 has 17 residues. The germline V gene encodes CDR1 MGHRA and CDR2 YSYEKL. The trim removed 0 bases at V and 3 bases at J, leaving 9 bases unmatched. CDR3 in amino acids: CASSQERSGGPEETQYF. The CDR3 DNA follows: TGCGCCAGCAGCCAAGAGAGGAGCGGGGGTCCGGAAGAGACCCAGTACTTC.

This clonotype showed up just a few times. This sequence joins TRBV6-1 and TRBJ2-6; possibly TRBD1 for D (5 bases). Deletions cut 7 bases from V and 0 bases from J, with 13 bases between. In germline, CDR1 is MNHNS, CDR2 SASEGT. The CDR3 extends over 16 amino acids. The CDR3 is CASTVAGLSGANVLTF. Written as DNA, the CDR3 is TGTGCCAGCACGGTTGCAGGGCTCTCTGGGGCCAACGTCCTGACTTTC.

This clonotype was seen a few times. This chain connects TRBV11-1 to TRBJ2-3; 8 nucleotides agree with TRBD1. Looked up from germline, CDR1 is SGHAT and CDR2 is FQDESV (reference sequence). With V trimmed by 5 bases and J by 4 bases, 5 bases remained unmatched. The CDR3 has 14 amino acids. The CDR3 reads CASSPRGQADTQYF. The CDR3 nucleotides read TGTGCCAGCAGCCCTAGGGGACAGGCAGATACGCAGTATTTT.

V usage is TRBV10-2 and J usage is TRBJ1-1; D is uncertain. CDR3 length equals 14 residues. V gave up 6 bases and J gave up 4 bases, with 15 bases separating them. Germline loops: CDR1 WSHSY, CDR2 SAAADI. CDR3 region: CASSGVDWGTEAFF. In nucleotides, the CDR3 is TGCGCCAGCAGCGGAGTGGACTGGGGCACTGAAGCTTTCTTT.

In this sample, this clonotype turned up many times. The chain combines TRBV20-1 with TRBJ2-7; a possible D gene is TRBD2 (6 bases). The CDR3 sequence is 13 residues long. With 2 bases removed from V and 2 bases from J, the gap between germline ends came to 10 bases. Germline assignment: CDR1 DFQATT and CDR2 SNEGSKA (reference sequence). The DNA of the CDR3 is TGCAGTGCTAGACCGGGAGAGGCCTACGAGCAGTACTTC. Protein product: CSARPGEAYEQYF.

The table lists this clonotype with a few counts. The chain couples TRBV9 to TRBJ2-3; 8 positions agree with TRBD2. The CDR3 is made up of 15 amino acids. Germline V gives CDR1 SGDLS, CDR2 YYNGEE. V trimming: 0 bases; J trimming: 0 bases; junction bases outside the gene matches: 0. CDR3 DNA: TGTGCCAGCAGCGTAGGCGGGAGGAGCACAGATACGCAGTATTTT. Amino acid sequence: CASSVGGRSTDTQYF.

V and J are TRBV5-1 and TRBJ2-1, with D possibly being TRBD2 (5 bases). CDR3 size: 16 residues. Trimming cost V 2 bases and J 0 bases, with 12 bases left between them. Per germline, CDR1 SGHRS and CDR2 YFSETQ. The CDR3 spells CASSLYLASSYNEQFF. CDR3 DNA sequence: TGCGCCAGCAGCTTATATCTAGCAAGCTCCTACAATGAGCAGTTCTTC.